This T cell receptor (beta chain) was profiled in a study of CD8+ T cells in alopecia areata. This clone occurred a few times. Sequencing templates came from extracted RNA that was reverse transcribed into cDNA. Using immunoSEQ multiplex PCR, the repertoire was profiled, and TCRdb retains in-frame clones only, with some absent. Counted here are over 200,000 clones, 57% occurring once; the ten biggest clones make up approximately 0.45%. The sample here was CD4+ T cells sorted from blood, taken at week 0. The receptor was derived from a human donor with alopecia areata.

The DNA for the CDR3 is TGTGCCAGCAGCCCCGACAGTGGGTATGGCTACACCTTC. It translates to CASSPDSGYGYTF. This chain joins TRBV6-5 and TRBJ1-2, with D possibly being TRBD1 (5 bases). The V and J ends lost 6 bases and 5 bases respectively, with 13 bases between them. This CDR3 is built from 13 residues. Germline values: CDR1 MNHEY, CDR2 SVGAGI.